A selection of T cell receptor beta chains follows, all from one sample in a study of shared clonotypes between healthy human individuals. Assay used: immunoSEQ multiplex PCR; TCRdb lists only in-frame clones, some missing. Of about 2.1 million clones in the sample, 85% to 95% were seen once. Sequencing was carried out using naive CD8+ T cells from PBMCs. All receptors derive from a man aged 18 to 30 in good health. Some clones in this sample may be carry-over from other donors' samples. The CDR3 runs from the conserved cysteine through the conserved F or W. D genes are given only for firm matches. Size values are once, few and many counts, or a class for expanded clones, and some rows have none.

V gene	J gene	CDR3 length	clone size	D gene	CDR3 protein	CDR3 DNA
TRBV6-6	TRBJ1-1	15	once	TRBD1	CASRIRQGLNTEAFF	TGTGCCAGCAGGATCAGACAGGGCCTGAACACTGAAGCTTTCTTT
TRBV5-1	TRBJ2-5	11	.	.	CASSSLETQYF	TGCGCCAGCAGCTCTCTAGAGACCCAGTACTTC
TRBV28	TRBJ1-2	15	.	TRBD1	CASSHFGQGLYGYTF	TGTGCCAGCAGTCACTTTGGACAGGGCCTCTATGGCTACACCTTC
TRBV4-1	TRBJ2-1	15	.	.	CASSQDAGGYNEQFF	TGCGCCAGCAGCCAAGATGCAGGGGGGTACAATGAGCAGTTCTTC
TRBV28	TRBJ2-3	20	.	TRBD2	CASSLYRGLAGFTSTDTQYF	TGTGCCAGCAGTTTATACAGGGGACTAGCGGGATTCACTAGCACAGATACGCAGTATTTT
TRBV7-2	TRBJ2-1	15	.	TRBD2	CASRAYGGAYNEQFF	TGTGCCAGTCGAGCTTACGGGGGGGCCTACAATGAGCAGTTCTTC
TRBV14	TRBJ2-7	14	.	TRBD1	CASSLGQGGYEQYF	TGTGCCAGCAGCCTGGGACAGGGGGGTTACGAGCAGTACTTC
TRBV27	TRBJ2-1	17	.	TRBD2	CASSPTAGGGSYNEQFF	TGTGCCAGCAGTCCCACTGCGGGAGGGGGCTCCTACAATGAGCAGTTCTTC
TRBV30	TRBJ2-7	14	.	TRBD1	CAWRGNRGHYEQYF	TGTGCCTGGAGGGGGAACAGGGGCCACTACGAGCAGTACTTC
TRBV9	TRBJ2-5	16	.	TRBD2	CASSSRTSGMQETQYF	TGTGCCAGCAGCTCGAGGACTAGCGGCATGCAAGAGACCCAGTACTTC
TRBV27	TRBJ2-6	17	.	TRBD2	CASSFSRESSGANVLTF	TGTGCCAGCAGTTTCTCGCGGGAGAGCTCTGGGGCCAACGTCCTGACTTTC
TRBV5-6	TRBJ2-7	14	.	.	CASSGDSLGREQYF	TGTGCCAGCAGCGGTGACAGTTTGGGGAGGGAGCAGTACTTC
TRBV11-2	TRBJ2-1	15	.	TRBD2	CASSLQRGVTNEQFF	TGTGCCAGCAGCTTACAGCGGGGGGTTACAAATGAGCAGTTCTTC
TRBV27	TRBJ2-1	19	.	.	CASSPVPVSAGFRYNEQFF	TGTGCCAGCAGTCCAGTTCCAGTTTCAGCGGGTTTTAGGTACAATGAGCAGTTCTTC
TRBV19	TRBJ2-7	14	.	.	CASGSRDHSYEQYF	TGTGCCAGTGGGAGCCGGGACCACTCCTACGAGCAGTACTTC
TRBV5-5	TRBJ2-1	14	.	TRBD1	CASSAGQGYNEQFF	TGTGCCAGCAGCGCCGGACAGGGGTACAATGAGCAGTTCTTC
TRBV6-6	TRBJ2-2	16	.	TRBD1	CASSFRRTGDTGELFF	TGTGCCAGCTCTTTTCGCAGGACAGGGGACACCGGGGAGCTGTTTTTT
TRBV27	TRBJ2-7	14	.	TRBD1	CASSWGTGTHEQYF	TGTGCCAGCAGTTGGGGGACAGGGACCCACGAGCAGTACTTC
TRBV7-8	TRBJ2-5	14	.	.	CASSLWAVGETQYF	TGTGCCAGCAGCTTATGGGCCGTGGGCGAGACCCAGTACTTC
TRBV27	TRBJ1-5	15	few	.	CASSLSSSYNQPQHF	TGTGCCAGCAGTTTATCGTCCAGCTACAATCAGCCCCAGCATTTT
TRBV14	TRBJ1-1	16	few	.	CASSRGSGSMNTEAFF	TGTGCCAGCAGCCGCGGGAGCGGGAGTATGAACACTGAAGCTTTCTTT
TRBV15	TRBJ1-5	15	.	TRBD1	CATSTTGQINQPQHF	TGTGCCACCAGCACCACGGGACAGATCAATCAGCCCCAGCATTTT
TRBV9	TRBJ2-2	14	.	.	CASSVVSPKGELFF	TGTGCCAGCAGCGTAGTTTCCCCCAAAGGGGAGCTGTTTTTT
TRBV19	TRBJ2-1	12	.	TRBD1	CASSATGVEQFF	TGTGCCAGTAGTGCAACAGGGGTCGAGCAGTTCTTC
TRBV7-9	TRBJ1-1	15	few	.	CASSLLGFMNTEAFF	TGTGCCAGCAGCTTATTAGGGTTCATGAACACTGAAGCTTTCTTT
TRBV4-1	TRBJ1-1	15	.	TRBD1	CASSQVDRVNTEAFF	TGCGCCAGCAGCCAAGTTGACAGGGTGAACACTGAAGCTTTCTTT
TRBV4-1	TRBJ2-3	15	.	TRBD1	CASSYGTGGGDTQYF	TGCGCCAGCAGCTACGGGACAGGGGGGGGAGATACGCAGTATTTT
TRBV5-6	TRBJ2-1	15	.	.	CASSRPAAPNNEQFF	TGTGCCAGCAGCCGTCCAGCGGCACCAAACAATGAGCAGTTCTTC
TRBV27	TRBJ1-4	15	.	TRBD1	CASSGRDRLREKLFF	TGTGCCAGCAGTGGGCGGGACAGACTAAGGGAAAAACTGTTTTTT
TRBV27	TRBJ2-1	14	.	.	CASSLSIGVGDEFF	TGTGCCAGCAGTTTATCGATAGGGGTGGGGGATGAGTTCTTC
TRBV7-9	TRBJ2-7	13	.	TRBD2	CASSRREDYEQYF	TGTGCCAGTTCACGGCGGGAGGACTACGAGCAGTACTTC
TRBV27	TRBJ2-1	14	.	TRBD2	CASSWGGINNEQFF	TGTGCCTCCTCTTGGGGGGGGATAAACAATGAGCAGTTCTTC
TRBV19	TRBJ2-2	14	.	TRBD1	CAVSDRVLTGELFF	TGTGCCGTTTCGGACAGGGTATTAACCGGGGAGCTGTTTTTT
TRBV29-1	TRBJ2-7	14	.	.	CSVEGAGRGYEQYF	TGCAGCGTTGAAGGGGCGGGTAGGGGCTACGAGCAGTACTTC
TRBV27	TRBJ2-7	14	.	TRBD2	CASSLSGGGYEQYF	TGTGCCAGCAGCCTTAGCGGGGGGGGCTACGAGCAGTACTTC
TRBV30	TRBJ2-1	22	.	TRBD2	CAWSVFLRGLAGGPSNYNEQFF	TGTGCCTGGAGTGTATTTTTACGGGGACTAGCGGGAGGGCCTTCAAACTACAATGAGCAGTTCTTC
TRBV4-1	TRBJ1-5	16	.	.	CASSQVMKEGNQPQHF	TGCGCCAGCAGCCAAGTCATGAAGGAGGGCAATCAGCCCCAGCATTTT
TRBV18	TRBJ1-2	15	.	.	CASFALGSEGYGYTF	TGTGCCAGCTTCGCCCTAGGGTCTGAGGGCTATGGCTACACCTTC
TRBV2	TRBJ1-2	17	.	TRBD1	CASSEVHRGTAEYGYTF	TGTGCCAGCAGTGAAGTACATCGGGGGACAGCCGAATATGGCTACACCTTC
TRBV7-8	TRBJ2-1	14	.	TRBD1	CASSSRDRNNEQFF	TGTGCCAGCAGCTCCCGGGACAGGAACAATGAGCAGTTCTTC
TRBV5-6	TRBJ2-7	14	.	TRBD2	CASSASLAVHEQYF	TGTGCCAGCAGCGCGTCACTAGCGGTGCACGAGCAGTACTTC
TRBV7-9	TRBJ2-1	11	.	.	CASSPLDEQFF	TGTGCCAGCAGCCCACTCGATGAGCAGTTCTTC
TRBV27	TRBJ1-2	13	.	.	CASSLSLSYGYTF	TGTGCCAGCAGTTTATCGCTCTCCTATGGCTACACCTTC
TRBV10-1	TRBJ2-2	14	.	.	CASSESVRNGELFF	TGCGCCAGCAGTGAGTCGGTACGCAACGGGGAGCTGTTTTTT
TRBV2	TRBJ2-3	14	.	.	CASSEWQAADTQYF	TGTGCCAGCAGTGAATGGCAGGCGGCAGATACGCAGTATTTT
TRBV4-2	TRBJ2-1	15	.	.	CASSQEKTGMNEQFF	TGTGCCAGCAGCCAAGAGAAAACAGGGATGAATGAGCAGTTCTTC
TRBV7-3	TRBJ1-1	13	few	.	CASSLGLRNPAFF	TGTGCCAGCAGCTTAGGTCTTCGGAACCCGGCTTTCTTT
TRBV9	TRBJ2-7	16	.	TRBD2	CASSLSGGLSSYEQYF	TGTGCCAGCAGTCTCTCGGGGGGATTAAGCTCCTACGAGCAGTACTTC
TRBV30	TRBJ2-1	13	.	.	CAWSPRGYNEQFF	TGTGCCTGGAGTCCCAGAGGTTACAATGAGCAGTTCTTC
TRBV2	TRBJ2-7	19	.	TRBD2	CASRPLPGEFGGRPYEQYF	TGTGCCAGCAGGCCTTTGCCAGGGGAATTTGGCGGGAGGCCCTACGAGCAGTACTTC
TRBV28	TRBJ2-7	14	.	TRBD2	CASGLAGESYEQYF	TGTGCCAGCGGACTAGCGGGAGAGTCCTACGAGCAGTACTTC
TRBV15	TRBJ2-5	15	.	TRBD1	CATSPGTGGRETQYF	TGTGCCACCAGCCCGGGGACAGGGGGCAGAGAGACCCAGTACTTC
TRBV10-2	TRBJ2-7	14	.	TRBD2	CASSLGSGSVEQYF	TGCGCCAGCAGCCTTGGAAGCGGGAGTGTCGAGCAGTACTTC
TRBV7-8	TRBJ2-7	15	.	.	CASSLGWEHSYEQYF	TGTGCCAGCAGCTTAGGCTGGGAACACTCCTACGAGCAGTACTTC
TRBV7-9	TRBJ1-5	13	.	.	CASSPLSNQPQHF	TGTGCCAGCAGCCCCTTGAGCAATCAGCCCCAGCATTTT
TRBV11-2	TRBJ2-5	12	.	.	CASSLTQETQYF	TGTGCCAGCAGCTTAACACAAGAGACCCAGTACTTC
TRBV27	TRBJ2-1	14	.	TRBD1	CASSLDRGRNEQFF	TGTGCCAGCAGTCTCGACAGGGGTCGCAATGAGCAGTTCTTC
TRBV12-2	TRBJ2-5	14	.	.	CASRPTGYRETQYF	TGTGCAAGTCGCCCTACAGGGTACAGAGAGACCCAGTACTTC
TRBV5-6	TRBJ2-6	17	.	TRBD1	CASSFGRGRDGANVLTF	TGTGCCAGCAGCTTCGGCAGGGGGCGCGATGGGGCCAACGTCCTGACTTTC
TRBV9	TRBJ1-2	18	.	TRBD1	CASSLSPGQGEWSYGYTF	TGTGCCAGCAGCCTTTCCCCGGGACAGGGGGAATGGAGCTATGGCTACACCTTC